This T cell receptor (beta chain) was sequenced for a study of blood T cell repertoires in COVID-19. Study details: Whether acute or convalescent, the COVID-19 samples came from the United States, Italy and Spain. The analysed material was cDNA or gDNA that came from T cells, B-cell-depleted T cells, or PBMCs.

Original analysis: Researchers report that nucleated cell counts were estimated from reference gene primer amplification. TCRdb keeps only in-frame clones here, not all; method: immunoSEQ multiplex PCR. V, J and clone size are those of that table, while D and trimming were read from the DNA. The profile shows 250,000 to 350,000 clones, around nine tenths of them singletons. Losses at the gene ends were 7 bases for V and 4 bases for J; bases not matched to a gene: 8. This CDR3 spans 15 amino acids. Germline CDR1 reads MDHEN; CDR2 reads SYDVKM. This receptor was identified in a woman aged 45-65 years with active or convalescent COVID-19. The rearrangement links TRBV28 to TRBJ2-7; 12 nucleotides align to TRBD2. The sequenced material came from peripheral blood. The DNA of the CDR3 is TGTGCCAGCACCGGACTAGCGGGACTCTCTTACGAGCAGTACTTC. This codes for CASTGLAGLSYEQYF.